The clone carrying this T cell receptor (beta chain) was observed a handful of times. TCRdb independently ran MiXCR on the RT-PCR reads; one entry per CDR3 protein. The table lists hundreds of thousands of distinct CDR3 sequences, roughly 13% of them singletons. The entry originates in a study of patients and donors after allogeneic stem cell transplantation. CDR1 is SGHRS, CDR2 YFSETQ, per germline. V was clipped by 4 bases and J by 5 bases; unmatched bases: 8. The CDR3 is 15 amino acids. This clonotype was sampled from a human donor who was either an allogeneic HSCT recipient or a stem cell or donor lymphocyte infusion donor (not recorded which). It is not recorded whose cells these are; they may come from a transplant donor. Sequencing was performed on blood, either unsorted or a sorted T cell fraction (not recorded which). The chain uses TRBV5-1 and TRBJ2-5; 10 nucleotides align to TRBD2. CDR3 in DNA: TGCGCCAGCAGCAGCCTAGGGACTAGCGTTGAGACCCAGTACTTC. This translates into CASSSLGTSVETQYF.